Given below is one T cell receptor (beta chain) in context. The germline gives CDR1 SEHNR, CDR2 FQNEAQ (reference sequence). Trimming removed 4 bases from V and 3 bases from J, with 3 bases in between. This CDR3 spans 11 amino acids. The data are from a study of OX40 agonist ivuxolimab in advanced cancers. Sequenced by immunoSEQ multiplex PCR; TCRdb stores in-frame clones only, minus some. The sample records some 100,000 clones, approximately 80% being singletons. The V gene is TRBV7-9, the J gene TRBJ1-1; D unclear. This receptor was taken from an adult with an advanced solid tumor such as melanoma, head and neck, liver or kidney cancer. The source was CD4+ or CD8+ T cells sorted from blood, collected in a trial of the OX40 agonist ivuxolimab. CDR3 sequence reads: CASSSYTEAFF. The CDR3 nucleotides read TGTGCCAGCAGCTCATACACTGAAGCTTTCTTT.